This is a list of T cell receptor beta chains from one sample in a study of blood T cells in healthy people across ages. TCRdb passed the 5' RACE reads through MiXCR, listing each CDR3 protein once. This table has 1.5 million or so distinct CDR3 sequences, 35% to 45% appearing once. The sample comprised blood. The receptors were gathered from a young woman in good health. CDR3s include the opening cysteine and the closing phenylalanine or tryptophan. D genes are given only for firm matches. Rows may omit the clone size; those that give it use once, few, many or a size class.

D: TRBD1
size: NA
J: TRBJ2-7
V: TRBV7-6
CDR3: CASSNRTGPYEQYF

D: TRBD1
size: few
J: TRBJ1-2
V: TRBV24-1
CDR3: CATSDLRTGTGYTF

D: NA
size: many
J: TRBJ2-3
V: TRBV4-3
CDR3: CASSQVQGSLPDTQYF

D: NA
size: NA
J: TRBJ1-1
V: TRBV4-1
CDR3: CASSQTRDTEAFF

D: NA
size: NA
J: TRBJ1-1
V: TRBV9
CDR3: CASSVASETEAFF

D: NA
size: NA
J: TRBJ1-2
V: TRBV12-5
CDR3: CASGREGYQNYGYTF

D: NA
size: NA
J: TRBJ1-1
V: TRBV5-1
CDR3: CASSWALEGEAFF

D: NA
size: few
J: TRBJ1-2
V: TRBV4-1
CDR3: CASSLPREGVGGGYTF

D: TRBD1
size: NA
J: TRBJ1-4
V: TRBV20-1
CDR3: CSAFPPGQGNEKLFF

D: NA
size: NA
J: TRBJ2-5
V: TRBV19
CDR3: CASSPGATGPETQYF

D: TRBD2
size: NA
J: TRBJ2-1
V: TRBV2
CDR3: CASRRGTSGYNEQFF

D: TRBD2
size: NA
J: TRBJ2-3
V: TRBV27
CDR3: CASSSWGRRLAGKNTDTQYF

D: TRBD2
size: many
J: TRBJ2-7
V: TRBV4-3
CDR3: CASSQDEGSGSYEQYF

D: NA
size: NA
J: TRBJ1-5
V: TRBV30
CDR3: CAWSVREGDQPQHF

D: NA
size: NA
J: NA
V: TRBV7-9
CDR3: CASSPGLFSYNEQYF

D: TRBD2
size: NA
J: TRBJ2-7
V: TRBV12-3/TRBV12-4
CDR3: CASSLGGSGPYEQYF

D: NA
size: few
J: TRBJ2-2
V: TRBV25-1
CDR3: CASSVTGANTGELFF

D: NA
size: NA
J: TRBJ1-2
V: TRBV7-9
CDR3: CASSSYQGSGDYGYTF

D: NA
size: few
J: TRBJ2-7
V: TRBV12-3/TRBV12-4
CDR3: CASSFREGRKYF

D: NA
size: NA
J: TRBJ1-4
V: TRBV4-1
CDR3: CASSQEGPTEANEKLFF

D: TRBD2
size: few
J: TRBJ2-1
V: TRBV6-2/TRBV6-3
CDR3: CASRMTSGLYNEQFF

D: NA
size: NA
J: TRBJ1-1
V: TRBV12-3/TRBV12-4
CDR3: CASSGNTAEAFF

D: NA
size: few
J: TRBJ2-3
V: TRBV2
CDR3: CASSERVGTDTQYF

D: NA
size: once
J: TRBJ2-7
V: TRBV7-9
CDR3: CSSSSWSSSYEQYF

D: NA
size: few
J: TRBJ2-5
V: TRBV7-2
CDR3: CASSLNPGWGTQYF

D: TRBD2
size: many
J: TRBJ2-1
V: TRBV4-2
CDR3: CASSQEASGPYNEQFF

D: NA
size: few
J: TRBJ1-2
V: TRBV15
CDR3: CATSRGGRGNYGYTF

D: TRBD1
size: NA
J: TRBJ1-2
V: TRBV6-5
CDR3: CASKTGGASYGYTF

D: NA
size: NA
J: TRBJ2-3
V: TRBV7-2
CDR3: CASSPYRDGDTQYF

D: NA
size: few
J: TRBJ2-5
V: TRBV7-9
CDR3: CASSFPAGLETQYF

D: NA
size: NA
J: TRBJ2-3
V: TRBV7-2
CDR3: CASSLAPHDSLTDTQYF

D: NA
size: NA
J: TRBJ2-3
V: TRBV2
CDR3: CASNGASRSTDTQYF

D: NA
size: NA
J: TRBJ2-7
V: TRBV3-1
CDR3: CASSIAGRFYEQYF

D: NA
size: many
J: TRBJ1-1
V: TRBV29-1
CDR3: CSAAPGWGMNTEAFF

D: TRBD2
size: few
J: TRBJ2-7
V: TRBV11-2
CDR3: CASSLALTSGRVNEQYF

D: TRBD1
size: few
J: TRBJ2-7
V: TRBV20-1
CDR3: CSARPLGQAIPYEQYF

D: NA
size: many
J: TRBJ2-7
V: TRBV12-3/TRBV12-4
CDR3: CASREGQASYEQYF

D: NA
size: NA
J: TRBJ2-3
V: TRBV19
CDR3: CASTHVPGSDTQYF